One sample yielded the 27 T cell receptor beta chains listed below, sequenced in a study of CD8 T cells in Susac syndrome. The RNA input was roughly 0.45 to 1 ug, and it was reverse transcribed with random hexamers. TCRdb reprocessed the immunoSEQ multiplex PCR reads via MiXCR and lists one record per CDR3 protein. The table lists 100,000 to 150,000 distinct CDR3 sequences, 90% to 95% of them singletons. Sequenced material: CD4+ T cells from PBMCs. The receptors derive from a human donor with multiple sclerosis.

The rearrangement joins TRBV5-1 to TRBJ1-1; TRBD1 might be the D (6 bases). The CDR3 covers 15 residues. Germline V CDR1 and CDR2: SGHRS, YFSETQ. Trimming pared 2 bases from V and 1 base from J, leaving 12 bases between. The CDR3 is CASSLPGHSNTEAFF. The CDR3 nucleotides are TGCGCCAGCAGCTTACCGGGACATTCGAACACTGAAGCTTTCTTT.

The chain couples TRBV3-1 to TRBJ1-2; no clear D gene. V was shortened by 0 bases and J by 7 bases, with 9 bases between the two germline ends. The CDR3 spans 13 residues. Per the germline V gene, CDR1 is LGHDT and CDR2 is YNNKEL (reference sequence). CDR3 residues: CASSQDRVVGYTF. The CDR3 DNA reads as TGTGCCAGCAGCCAAGATAGGGTTGTTGGCTACACCTTC.

This clonotype was counted only a few times. The chain is built from TRBV11-3 and TRBJ2-7, with a tentative D call TRBD2 (5 bases). CDR1 is SGHNT and CDR2 is YENEEA in the germline V gene. This CDR3 comprises 18 residues. Trimming left V 1 base short and J 3 bases short, with 22 bases between. This CDR3 reads CASSLVSVRRLGFYEQYF. Here the CDR3 DNA reads TGTGCCAGCAGCTTAGTATCGGTACGGAGGTTAGGATTCTACGAGCAGTACTTC.

In its sample, this clonotype was seen once. This chain connects TRBV5-1 to TRBJ1-5; D gene uncertain. This CDR3 is 15 amino acids long. Trimming stripped 0 bases from V and 1 base from J, with 8 bases between. Germline values: CDR1 SGHRS, CDR2 YFSETQ. CDR3 residues: CASSLEGSSNQPQHF. CDR3 nucleotides: TGCGCCAGCAGCTTGGAGGGATCCAGCAATCAGCCCCAGCATTTT. The full variable domain, in which reference TRBV5-1 and TRBJ1-5 provide the parts outside the CDR3, is KAGVTQTPRYLIKTRGQQVTLSCSPISGHRSVSWYQQTPGQGLQFLFEYFSETQRNKGNFPGRFSGRQFSNSRSEMNVSTLELGDSALYLCASSLEGSSNQPQHFGDGTRLSIL.

V usage is TRBV5-1 and J usage is TRBJ2-7; 8 bases line up with TRBD1. The CDR3 is 15 residues long. The germline V gene encodes CDR1 SGHRS and CDR2 YFSETQ. Unmatched junction bases numbered 12, after V lost 4 bases and J lost 6 bases. The CDR3 DNA is TGCGCCAGCAGCCCCGATGGACAGGGTCGGACCGAGCAGTACTTC. Its translation: CASSPDGQGRTEQYF.

This clonotype was found once. The V gene is TRBV28, the J gene TRBJ1-1, with D possibly TRBD1 on 5 matching bases. The germline V gene encodes CDR1 MDHEN and CDR2 SYDVKM. V was pared by 2 bases and J by 8 bases, with 9 bases between. There are 12 residues in the CDR3. For the CDR3, the DNA is TGTGCCAGCAGTTTAAGGGACGGAGAAGCTTTCTTT. It specifies CASSLRDGEAFF.

The genes are TRBV11-1 and TRBJ1-1, with 11 nucleotides matching TRBD1. CDR3 length: 17 amino acids. Per the germline V gene, CDR1 is SGHAT and CDR2 is FQDESV (reference sequence). V trimming: 5 bases; J trimming: 2 bases; junction bases outside the gene matches: 10. This CDR3 is CASSRTGQGVANTEAFF. CDR3 in DNA: TGTGCCAGCAGCCGAACGGGACAGGGGGTGGCCAACACTGAAGCTTTCTTT.

The chain couples TRBV5-6 to TRBJ2-7; tentatively, D is TRBD1 (5 bases). The CDR3 is 14 amino acids. With 1 base removed from V and 3 bases from J, the gap between germline ends came to 11 bases. CDR1 is SGHDT and CDR2 is YYEEEE in the germline V gene. The CDR3 DNA reads TGTGCCAGCAGCTTGCTTCAGGGCCTCTACGAGCAGTACTTC. Translating gives CASSLLQGLYEQYF.

V and J are TRBV3-1 and TRBJ1-2; D is unclear. The CDR3 loop spans 13 amino acids. Looked up from germline, CDR1 is LGHDT and CDR2 is YNNKEL (reference sequence). V lost 4 bases and J lost 6, with 12 bases in between. CDR3 loop: CASSRGSRNGYTF. The CDR3 DNA reads TGTGCCAGCAGCCGTGGATCCCGTAATGGCTACACCTTC. Together with reference TRBV3-1 and TRBJ1-2, the CDR3 gives the full variable domain: DTAVSQTPKYLVTQMGNDKSIKCEQNLGHDTMYWYKQDSKKFLKIMFSYNNKELIINETVPNRFSPKSPDKAHLNLHINSLELGDSAVYFCASSRGSRNGYTFGSGTRLTVV.

The V gene is TRBV20-1, the J gene TRBJ1-2, with D possibly TRBD1 on 6 matching bases. The V end lost 5 bases, the J end lost 3 bases, and 10 bases lay between the germline ends. The CDR3 loop spans 12 amino acids. Germline lookup yields CDR1 DFQATT and CDR2 SNEGSKA (reference sequence). The CDR3 DNA follows: TGCAGTGCTGGACAGTCGGACTATGGCTACACCTTC. It encodes CSAGQSDYGYTF.

This chain joins TRBV12-3 or TRBV12-4 and TRBJ2-2; no firm D call. This CDR3 is built from 14 residues. Trimming pared 6 bases from V and 4 bases from J, leaving 12 bases between. Here the CDR3 DNA reads TGTGCCAGCAGCCCCGTGGGCGGCACCGGGGAGCTGTTTTTT. Translated: CASSPVGGTGELFF.

The J gene is TRBJ2-7, the V gene TRBV28; TRBD1 agrees at 8 bases. Germline values: CDR1 MDHEN, CDR2 SYDVKM. The CDR3 covers 14 residues. After removal of 2 bases from V and 4 bases from J, the junction contained 4 bases not matched to a gene. The CDR3 spells CASSLTGTGYEQYF. The CDR3 nucleotides are TGTGCCAGCAGTTTAACGGGGACAGGATACGAGCAGTACTTC.

The chain links TRBV29-1 to TRBJ1-2; 9 bases agree with TRBD1. Trimming at V came to 6 bases and at J to 4 bases, leaving 6 bases not matched to a gene. Germline CDR1 reads SQVTM; CDR2 reads ANQGSEA. This CDR3 region has 13 residues. The CDR3 sequence: CSVDRDRAYGYTF. CDR3 nucleotide sequence: TGCAGCGTCGACCGGGACAGGGCCTATGGCTACACCTTC.

There are a few counts of this clonotype. The gene calls are TRBV5-6 and TRBJ2-5; tentatively, D is TRBD2 (5 bases). Germline CDR1 SGHDT, CDR2 YYEEEE. CDR3 length: 14 amino acids. V was cut by 0 bases and J by 4 bases, with 10 bases left in between. In DNA, the CDR3 is TGTGCCAGCAGCTTGGTCGGGAACGGAGAGACCCAGTACTTC. Translation gives CASSLVGNGETQYF.

This clonotype has just one count. This chain connects TRBV20-1 to TRBJ2-5; the match to TRBD2 covers 8 bases. V lost 5 bases and J lost 4; bases outside the gene matches: 0. The CDR3 has 11 amino acids. Germline assignment: CDR1 DFQATT and CDR2 SNEGSKA (reference sequence). CDR3 sequence reads: CSAGLAETQYF. The CDR3, as DNA: TGCAGTGCTGGACTAGCAGAGACCCAGTACTTC.

The CDR3 coding sequence is TGTGCCAGCAGCTTAGTGAGCGGCCTCACAGATACGCAGTATTTT. The encoded protein is CASSLVSGLTDTQYF. The chain links TRBV7-9 to TRBJ2-3; D possibly corresponds to TRBD2 (5 bases). V was trimmed by 1 base and J by 2 bases, leaving 10 bases between them. The CDR3 loop spans 15 amino acids. Germline V gene data show CDR1 as SEHNR and CDR2 as FQNEAQ (reference sequence).

V usage is TRBV30 and J usage is TRBJ2-7, with 7 bases identical to TRBD1. The CDR3 has 13 residues. Germline V gene sequence: CDR1 GTSNPN, CDR2 SVGIG (reference sequence). J lost 0 bases, V lost 8 bases, and 7 bases had no gene match. The CDR3 region is CARRTGNSYEQYF. The CDR3, as DNA: TGTGCCAGGCGGACAGGAAACTCCTACGAGCAGTACTTC.

The chain has TRBV5-4 and TRBJ2-2, with 11 bases matching TRBD2. Germline V gene data show CDR1 as SGHNT and CDR2 as YYREEE (reference sequence). This CDR3 contains 18 residues. J gave up 1 base and V 3 bases, and 8 bases lay outside the gene matches. CDR3 bases: TGTGCCAGCAGCTCCGTCCTAGCGGGGGGCGGGAACACCGGGGAGCTGTTTTTT. Its protein product is CASSSVLAGGGNTGELFF.

This sequence joins TRBV5-1 and TRBJ1-1; the match to TRBD1 covers 7 bases. This CDR3 spans 16 amino acids. The V and J ends lost 4 bases and 4 bases, in that order; junction bases with no gene match: 13. Germline V lookup: CDR1 SGHRS, CDR2 YFSETQ. CDR3 in amino acids: CASSPGLDRVSTEAFF. The CDR3 DNA sequence: TGCGCCAGCAGCCCAGGACTAGACAGGGTGAGCACTGAAGCTTTCTTT.

The count of this clonotype is one. The chain is built from TRBV12-3 or TRBV12-4 and TRBJ2-1; no firm D call. The CDR3 has 11 residues. V was clipped by 7 bases and J by 10 bases, with 11 bases between them. The DNA of the CDR3 is TGTGCCAGCACCCAGATGGGGGAGCAGTTCTTC. Residues: CASTQMGEQFF.

The chain joins TRBV19 to TRBJ1-2; TRBD1 aligns across 9 bases. The J segment lost 8 bases and the V segment lost 4 bases, leaving 5 bases of the junction unmatched. CDR1 LNHDA and CDR2 SQIVND come from the germline V gene (reference sequence). The CDR3 spans 13 residues. The CDR3 reads CASSRSGQGGYTF. The CDR3 DNA is TGTGCCAGTAGTAGGTCCGGACAGGGGGGCTACACCTTC.

V gene TRBV4-1 combines with J gene TRBJ1-2, with a possible D match to TRBD1 (6 bases). There are 13 residues in the CDR3. The germline V gene encodes CDR1 MGHRA and CDR2 YSYEKL. V was shortened by 3 bases and J by 6 bases, with 11 bases between the two germline ends. CDR3 in DNA: TGCGCCAGCAGCCACAGGGGCCAGAATGGCTACACCTTC. Amino acid sequence: CASSHRGQNGYTF.

The chain employs TRBV20-1 and TRBJ1-5; D remains ambiguous. CDR1 and CDR2 from the germline V gene are DFQATT and SNEGSKA (reference sequence). Between the trimmed V and J ends, which lost 1 base and 5 bases, there was a span of 12 bases. This CDR3 is 14 amino acids long. CDR3 sequence (DNA): TGCAGTGCTAGAGGTTATTCTCAGGATCAGCCCCAGCATTTT. It specifies CSARGYSQDQPQHF.

The chain joins TRBV5-1 to TRBJ1-2, with 10 nucleotides matching TRBD1. The V and J ends lost 4 bases and 7 bases, in that order; junction bases with no gene match: 7. Germline V gives CDR1 SGHRS, CDR2 YFSETQ. This CDR3 spans 14 amino acids. DNA of the CDR3: TGCGCCAGCAGCGCATCCGGGACAGGGGTTGGCTACACCTTC. This codes for CASSASGTGVGYTF.

The rearrangement joins TRBV30 to TRBJ2-3; 7 bases agree with TRBD1. CDR3 length equals 14 residues. Germline V gene lookup returns CDR1 GTSNPN and CDR2 SVGIG (reference sequence). With V trimmed by 4 bases and J by 0 bases, 4 bases remained unmatched. CDR3 loop: CAWIGGPSTDTQYF. DNA of the CDR3: TGTGCCTGGATAGGGGGCCCTAGCACAGATACGCAGTATTTT.

J is TRBJ1-4 and V is TRBV20-1; 11 nucleotides align to TRBD1. Germline CDR1 reads DFQATT; CDR2 reads SNEGSKA (reference sequence). The length of the CDR3 is 14 residues. J lost 9 bases, V lost 6 bases, and 9 bases had no gene match. Here the CDR3 reads CSARTGQGDQKLFF. The CDR3, as DNA: TGCAGTGCCCGAACGGGACAGGGGGATCAAAAACTGTTTTTT.

V and J are TRBV30 and TRBJ2-1, with D perhaps TRBD1 or TRBD2 (6 bases each). The CDR3 spans 14 residues. From germline, CDR1 is GTSNPN and CDR2 SVGIG (reference sequence). V shed 2 bases and J shed 9 bases, with 17 bases lying between them. CDR3 sequence: CAWSNGGQPTEQFF. The CDR3 nucleotides read TGTGCCTGGAGTAACGGGGGACAACCTACTGAGCAGTTCTTC.